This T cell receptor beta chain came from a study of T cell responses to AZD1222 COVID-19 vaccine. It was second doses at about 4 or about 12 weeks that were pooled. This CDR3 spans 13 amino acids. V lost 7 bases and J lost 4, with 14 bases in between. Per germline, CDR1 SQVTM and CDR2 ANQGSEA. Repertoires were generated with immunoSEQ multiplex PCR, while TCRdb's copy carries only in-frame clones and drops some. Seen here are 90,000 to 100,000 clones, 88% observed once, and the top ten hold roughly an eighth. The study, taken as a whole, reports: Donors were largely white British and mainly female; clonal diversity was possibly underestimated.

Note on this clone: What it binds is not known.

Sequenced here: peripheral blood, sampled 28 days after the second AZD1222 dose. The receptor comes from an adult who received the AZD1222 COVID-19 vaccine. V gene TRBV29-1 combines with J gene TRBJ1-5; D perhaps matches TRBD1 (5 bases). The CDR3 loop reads CSAVTAPNQPQHF. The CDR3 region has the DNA TGCAGCGCCGTGACAGCGCCAAATCAGCCCCAGCATTTT.